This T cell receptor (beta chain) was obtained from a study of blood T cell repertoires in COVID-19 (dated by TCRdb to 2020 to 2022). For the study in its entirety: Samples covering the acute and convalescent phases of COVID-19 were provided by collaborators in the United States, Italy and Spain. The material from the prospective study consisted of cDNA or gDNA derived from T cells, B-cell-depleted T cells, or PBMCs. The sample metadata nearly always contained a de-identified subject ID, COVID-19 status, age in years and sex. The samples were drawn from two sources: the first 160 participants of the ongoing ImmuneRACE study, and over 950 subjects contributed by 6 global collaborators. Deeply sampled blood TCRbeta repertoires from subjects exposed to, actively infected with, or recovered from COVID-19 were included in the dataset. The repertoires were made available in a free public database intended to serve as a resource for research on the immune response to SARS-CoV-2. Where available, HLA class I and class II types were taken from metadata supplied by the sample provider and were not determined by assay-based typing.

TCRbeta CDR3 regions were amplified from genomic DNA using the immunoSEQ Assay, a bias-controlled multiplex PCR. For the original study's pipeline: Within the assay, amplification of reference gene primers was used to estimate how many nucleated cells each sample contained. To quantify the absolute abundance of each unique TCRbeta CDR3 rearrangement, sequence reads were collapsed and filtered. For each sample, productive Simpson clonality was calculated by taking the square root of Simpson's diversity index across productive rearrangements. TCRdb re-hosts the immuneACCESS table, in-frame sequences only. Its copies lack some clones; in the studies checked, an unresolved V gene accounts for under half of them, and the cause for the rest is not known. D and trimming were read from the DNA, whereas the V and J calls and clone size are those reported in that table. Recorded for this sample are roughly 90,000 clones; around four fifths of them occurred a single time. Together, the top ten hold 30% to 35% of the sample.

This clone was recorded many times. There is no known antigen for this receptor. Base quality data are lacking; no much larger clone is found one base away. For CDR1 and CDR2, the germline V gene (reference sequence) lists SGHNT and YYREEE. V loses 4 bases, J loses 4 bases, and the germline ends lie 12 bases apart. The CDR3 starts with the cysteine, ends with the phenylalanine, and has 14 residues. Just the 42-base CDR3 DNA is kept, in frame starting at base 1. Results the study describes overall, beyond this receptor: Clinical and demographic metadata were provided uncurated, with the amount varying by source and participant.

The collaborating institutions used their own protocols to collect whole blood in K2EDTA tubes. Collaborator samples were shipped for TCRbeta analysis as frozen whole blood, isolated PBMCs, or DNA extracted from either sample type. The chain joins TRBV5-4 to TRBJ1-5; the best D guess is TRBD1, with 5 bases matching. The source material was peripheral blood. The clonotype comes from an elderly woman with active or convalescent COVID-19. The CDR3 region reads CASSPTEFNQPQHF. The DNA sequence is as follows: TGTGCCAGCAGCCCGACAGAGTTTAATCAGCCCCAGCATTTT.